This TCR beta chain was captured in a study of T cells in Graves' hyperthyroidism and ophthalmopathy. Regarding the study as a whole: Ophthalmopathy onset followed model prediction by a median about 6.5 months. Blood held most thyroid clonotypes expanded above 0.001 frequency.

Subjects aged 18 to 65 presented with newly diagnosed hyperthyroidism of less than 2 months' duration. What was amplified from RNA transcripts were TCR beta CDR3 regions. TCR CDR3 underwent first-round RT-PCR with the HTBI primer set. TCRdb re-called the multiplex PCR reads with MiXCR, one entry per CDR3 protein. The repertoire holds some 400,000 distinct CDR3 sequences, with 13% as singletons. Turning to this clonotype: Its antigen remains unidentified.

Germline CDR1 reads SGHTA; CDR2 reads FQGNSA. The CDR3 has 14 amino acids. The J segment lost 5 bases and the V segment lost 5 bases, leaving 4 bases of the junction unmatched. The genes are TRBV7-2 and TRBJ2-1, with TRBD2 identical over 9 bases. Material for sequencing was blood. The receptor was derived from a man in his thirties or forties with Graves' hyperthyroidism that later progressed to Graves' ophthalmopathy. CDR3 residues: CASSPTSGNNEQFF. The CDR3 DNA sequence: TGTGCCAGCAGCCCGACTAGCGGCAACAATGAGCAGTTCTTC.